A single sample is the source of the 21 T cell receptor beta chains below, sequenced in a study of T cell responses to AZD1222 COVID-19 vaccine. Libraries were prepared by immunoSEQ multiplex PCR; TCRdb keeps only in-frame clonotypes and omits some of them. The data show approximately 110,000 clones, with approximately 90% seen just once and roughly 7% held by the top ten. The source was peripheral blood, collected on day 0 of AZD1222 vaccination. These TCRs come from an adult in good health.

The chain carries TRBV19 and TRBJ1-2; D gene uncertain. Germline values: CDR1 LNHDA, CDR2 SQIVND (reference sequence). The CDR3 spans 15 residues. V gave up 5 bases and J gave up 8 bases, with 21 bases separating them. The DNA of the CDR3 is TGTGCCAGTAGTTACGACGGACGCCCACTGGGAGGCTACACCTTC. The encoded protein is CASSYDGRPLGGYTF.

V usage is TRBV4-2 and J usage is TRBJ1-2; tentatively, D is TRBD1 (5 bases). The V end was cut by 0 bases, the J end by 3 bases, with 20 bases between. The CDR3 sequence is 18 residues long. Germline V gene sequence: CDR1 LGHNA, CDR2 YNFKEQ. The CDR3 nucleotides read TGTGCCAGCAGCCAAGAAGGCAGGGCCGGCCAAGGGCACTATGGCTACACCTTC. It yields the protein CASSQEGRAGQGHYGYTF.

This chain uses TRBV6-6 with TRBJ1-4; the match to TRBD1 covers 7 bases. Trimming at V came to 7 bases and at J to 7 bases, leaving 9 bases not matched to a gene. This CDR3 contains 14 residues. Germline assignment: CDR1 MNHNY and CDR2 SVGAGI (reference sequence). CDR3 DNA sequence: TGTGCCAGCACTGAGACAGGGTCAATTGAAAAACTGTTTTTT. This translates into CASTETGSIEKLFF.

The chain links TRBV6-6 to TRBJ1-1, with no clear D. Germline CDR1 reads MNHNY; CDR2 reads SVGAGI (reference sequence). The CDR3 runs 14 residues. Trimming left V 7 bases short and J 1 base short, with 13 bases between. CDR3 in amino acids: CASTHGPTNTEAFF. CDR3 bases: TGTGCCAGCACCCATGGACCGACGAACACTGAAGCTTTCTTT.

Concerning this clone: One junction end disagrees with the germline gene, perhaps due to a read error. The V and J genes are TRBV7-7 and TRBJ1-4; D unclear. This CDR3 is built from 14 residues. Per the germline V gene, CDR1 is SSHAT and CDR2 is FNYEAQ (reference sequence). In DNA, the CDR3 is TGTGCTAGCAGCCCAAGGGCCCTCCCCGAAAAACTGTTTTTT. This gives the protein CASSPRALPEKLFF.

This clone was seen only once. V gene TRBV7-9 combines with J gene TRBJ1-1; D not resolved. Per the germline V gene, CDR1 is SEHNR and CDR2 is FQNEAQ (reference sequence). The length of the CDR3 is 13 residues. V was shortened by 5 bases and J by 0 bases, with 7 bases between the two germline ends. Written as DNA, the CDR3 is TGTGCCAGCAGCCAGACAATGAACACTGAAGCTTTCTTT. The encoded protein is CASSQTMNTEAFF.

The V gene is TRBV13, the J gene TRBJ2-7; TRBD1 matches at 11 bases. With V trimmed by 6 bases and J by 4 bases, 5 bases remained unmatched. Germline assignment: CDR1 PRHDT and CDR2 FYEKMQ (reference sequence). CDR3 size: 14 residues. The CDR3 DNA sequence: TGTGCCAGCAGTTCCGGACAGGGGGCTTACGAGCAGTACTTC. Amino acid sequence: CASSSGQGAYEQYF.

CDR3 sequence: CASSSSGPDNYGYTF. The CDR3 bases are TGTGCCAGCAGTTCTTCAGGGCCTGATAACTATGGCTACACCTTC. V usage is TRBV6-2 or TRBV6-3 and J usage is TRBJ1-2; perhaps TRBD1 as D (5 bases). Per germline, CDR1 MNHEY and CDR2 SVGEGT. V lost 4 bases and J 1 base, leaving 13 bases between the germline ends. This CDR3 has 15 amino acids.

The V and J genes are TRBV5-1 and TRBJ2-1; D may be TRBD1 or TRBD2 (5 bases each). The CDR3 contains 15 residues. CDR1 is SGHRS and CDR2 is YFSETQ in the germline V gene. V lost 3 bases to trimming and J lost 10 bases, with 20 bases between them. The CDR3 nucleotides are TGCGCCAGCAGCTCGGAACTAGGGGCTCGCGGAGAGCAGTTCTTC. This gives the protein CASSSELGARGEQFF.

This chain uses TRBV10-3 with TRBJ2-1; TRBD1 might be the D (5 bases). V lost 2 bases and J 7 bases, leaving 12 bases between the germline ends. The CDR3 has 14 residues. Germline CDR1 ENHRY, CDR2 SYGVKD. The CDR3 DNA is TGTGCCATCAGTGAGGGGGCAGGGTTGAATGAGCAGTTCTTC. It encodes CAISEGAGLNEQFF.

In its sample, this clone was seen once. The chain recombines TRBV7-9 with TRBJ1-1, with D hard to call. Germline CDR1 and CDR2: SEHNR and FQNEAQ (reference sequence). Trimming shortened V by 3 bases and J by 1 base, and 6 bases separated the two germline ends. The CDR3 covers 13 residues. CDR3 in DNA: TGTGCCAGCAGCTTTCATGAGAACACTGAAGCTTTCTTT. It specifies CASSFHENTEAFF. The full variable domain, with the rest looked up from reference TRBV7-9 and TRBJ1-1, is DTGVSQNPRHKITKRGQNVTFRCDPISEHNRLYWYRQTLGQGPEFLTYFQNEAQLEKSRLLSDRFSAERPKGSFSTLEIQRTEQGDSAMYLCASSFHENTEAFFGQGTRLTVV.

The J gene is TRBJ1-2, the V gene TRBV18, with D perhaps TRBD1 (5 bases). This CDR3 region has 16 residues. Trimming cost V 1 base and J 3 bases, with 15 bases left between them. Per germline, CDR1 KGHSH and CDR2 LQKENI. CDR3 sequence (DNA): TGTGCCAGCTCACCACTTTTAATAGGCAGGGACTATGGCTACACCTTC. Translating gives CASSPLLIGRDYGYTF. The variable domain in full, completed from reference TRBV18 and TRBJ1-2, reads NAGVMQNPRHLVRRRGQEARLRCSPMKGHSHVYWYRQLPEEGLKFMVYLQKENIIDESGMPKERFSAEFPKEGPSILRIQQVVRGDSAAYFCASSPLLIGRDYGYTFGSGTRLTVV.

The chain couples TRBV20-1 to TRBJ1-1; no clear D gene. The V and J ends lost 5 bases and 3 bases respectively, with 7 bases between them. This CDR3 has 11 residues. From germline, CDR1 is DFQATT and CDR2 SNEGSKA (reference sequence). The CDR3 protein is CSAPGDTEAFF. CDR3 coding DNA: TGCAGTGCTCCCGGGGACACTGAAGCTTTCTTT.

The genes are TRBV6-2 or TRBV6-3 and TRBJ1-5; no clear D gene. CDR3 length: 15 residues. V gave up 2 bases and J gave up 4 bases, with 12 bases separating them. Germline V gives CDR1 MNHEY, CDR2 SVGEGT. The CDR3 reads CASSYPTDSNQPQHF. CDR3 nucleotides: TGTGCCAGCAGTTACCCGACCGATAGTAATCAGCCCCAGCATTTT.

The V and J genes are TRBV4-2 and TRBJ2-5; 9 nucleotides align to TRBD2. J was trimmed by 5 bases and V by 4 bases; bases with no gene match: 11. This CDR3 contains 16 residues. CDR1 and CDR2 (germline): LGHNA, YNFKEQ. CDR3 DNA sequence: TGTGCCAGCAGCCCGGGGGGCGCGGGAGGGGATGAGACCCAGTACTTC. Amino acid sequence: CASSPGGAGGDETQYF.

This chain uses TRBV6-4 with TRBJ2-3, with a possible D match to TRBD1 (6 bases). Per the germline V gene, CDR1 is MRHNA and CDR2 is SNTAGT. The CDR3 runs 14 residues. V gave up 6 bases and J gave up 1 base, with 11 bases separating them. This CDR3 is CASSLDSGTDTQYF. DNA for the CDR3: TGTGCCAGCAGCCTGGACAGCGGCACAGATACGCAGTATTTT.

This chain connects TRBV6-5 to TRBJ2-2; D is ambiguous. The CDR3 runs 14 residues. The V gene lost 5 bases and the J gene lost 8 bases, with 15 bases spanning the gap. Germline CDR1 is MNHEY and CDR2 is SVGAGI. The CDR3 is CASSINLFMGELFF. DNA of the CDR3: TGTGCCAGCAGTATCAACCTCTTCATGGGGGAGCTGTTTTTT.

This chain joins TRBV11-2 and TRBJ2-1, with unresolved D. Germline V gene sequence: CDR1 SGHAT, CDR2 FQNNGV. This CDR3 region has 15 residues. V was clipped by 0 bases and J by 6 bases, with 12 bases between them. The CDR3 reads CASSLDVLPGNEQFF. CDR3 DNA sequence: TGTGCCAGCAGCTTAGATGTACTCCCCGGCAATGAGCAGTTCTTC.

V is TRBV11-1 and J is TRBJ1-1; D call uncertain. Germline lookup yields CDR1 SGHAT and CDR2 FQDESV (reference sequence). Deletions cut 1 base from V and 1 base from J, with 7 bases between. This CDR3 contains 14 residues. CDR3 amino acids: CASSLEAENTEAFF. CDR3 coding DNA: TGTGCCAGCAGCTTAGAGGCAGAGAACACTGAAGCTTTCTTT.

This chain connects TRBV12-5 to TRBJ2-3; D is unresolved. The ends were cut back, 8 bases at V and 0 bases at J, with 18 bases in the middle. CDR1 is LGHNT and CDR2 is FRNRAP in the germline V gene. This CDR3 region has 16 residues. The DNA of the CDR3 is TGTGCTAGTTGTTCCGGACCGCCCCAAAGCACAGATACGCAGTATTTT. Amino acids: CASCSGPPQSTDTQYF.

V and J are TRBV6-5 and TRBJ1-6, with D hard to call. The germline V gene encodes CDR1 MNHEY and CDR2 SVGAGI. Trimming removed 9 bases at V and 1 base at J, with 10 bases between. The CDR3 is 14 amino acids. CDR3 nucleotide sequence: TGTGCCAGTGGGAGTAGGTCCTATAATTCACCCCTCCACTTT. Amino acids: CASGSRSYNSPLHF.